A single sample gave rise to the 31 T cell receptor beta chains below, sequenced in a study of T cell responses to AZD1222 COVID-19 vaccine. TCRdb's copy holds only in-frame clones and misses some; the assay was immunoSEQ multiplex PCR. The data show 130,000 or so clones, with approximately 90% seen just once and around 1.7% held by the top ten. Sequences were derived from peripheral blood, sampled on day 0 of AZD1222 vaccination. The receptors come from an adult in good health.

This chain uses TRBV6-2 or TRBV6-3 with TRBJ1-5; no clear D gene. The CDR3 consists of 13 residues. V shed 3 bases and J shed 4 bases, with 7 bases lying between them. The V gene's germline CDR1 is MNHEY and CDR2 SVGEGT. The CDR3 DNA sequence: TGTGCCAGCAGTTATGATGGAAATCAGCCCCAGCATTTT. Translated, it gives CASSYDGNQPQHF.

J is TRBJ2-1 and V is TRBV3-1 (or the pseudogene TRBV3-2), with D maybe TRBD2 (6 bases). V was shortened by 0 bases and J by 2 bases, with 8 bases between the two germline ends. The CDR3 contains 15 residues. The germline V gene encodes CDR1 LGHDT and CDR2 YNNKEL (reference sequence). As DNA, the CDR3 is TGTGCCAGCAGCCAAGAGATAGCGGCCTACAATGAGCAGTTCTTC. This encodes CASSQEIAAYNEQFF.

The V call is TRBV4-3, the J call TRBJ2-1, with D perhaps matching TRBD2 (5 bases). There are 16 residues in the CDR3. Germline CDR1 and CDR2: LGHNA and YSLEER. V was trimmed by 0 bases and J by 0 bases, leaving 9 bases between them. Written as DNA, the CDR3 is TGCGCCAGCAGCCAAGACCCTAGCAGCTCCTACAATGAGCAGTTCTTC. Translated, it gives CASSQDPSSSYNEQFF.

This chain links TRBV11-3 with TRBJ1-2; no firm D call. Germline V gene lookup returns CDR1 SGHNT and CDR2 YENEEA. V was cut by 6 bases and J by 1 base, with 9 bases left in between. This CDR3 contains 13 residues. The DNA of the CDR3 is TGTGCCAGCAGTTTTAGTAGTAACTATGGCTACACCTTC. It specifies CASSFSSNYGYTF.

The V gene is TRBV30, the J gene TRBJ2-5; 14 positions match TRBD2. V dropped 6 bases and J dropped 3; count of bases not matched to a gene: 3. The CDR3 runs 14 residues. Germline-derived CDR1 and CDR2 are GTSNPN and SVGIG (reference sequence). The DNA of the CDR3 is TGTGCCTGCGGACTAGCGGGAGGTAAAGAGACCCAGTACTTC. This encodes CACGLAGGKETQYF.

This clone has only one observation. In DNA, the CDR3 is TGTGCCATCAGTGAGACCTCTAGCGGGGGGGCCACAGATACGCAGTATTTT. Its translation is CAISETSSGGATDTQYF. The chain has TRBV10-3 and TRBJ2-3, with TRBD2 matching over 12 bases. The CDR3 covers 17 residues. Per the germline V gene, CDR1 is ENHRY and CDR2 is SYGVKD. The junction had 5 bases not matched to a gene; V was cut back by 2 bases and J by 2 bases.

This chain uses TRBV5-1 with TRBJ2-1, with a weak D call TRBD2 (7 bases). This CDR3 has 15 amino acids. Trimming left V 7 bases short and J 7 bases short, with 21 bases between. Germline V gene data show CDR1 as SGHRS and CDR2 as YFSETQ. The CDR3 region is CASSWAGGPGNEQFF. CDR3 DNA sequence: TGCGCCAGCTCCTGGGCCGGGGGGCCGGGGAATGAGCAGTTCTTC.

This chain links TRBV7-2 with TRBJ1-6, with a weak D call TRBD1 (5 bases). The germline gives CDR1 SGHTA, CDR2 FQGNSA. V was clipped by 7 bases and J by 6 bases, with 16 bases between them. CDR3 size: 15 residues. This chain's CDR3 is CASTGSGGVNSPLHF. The CDR3 bases are TGTGCCAGCACCGGGTCGGGGGGAGTTAATTCACCCCTCCACTTT.

This chain links TRBV11-2 with TRBJ2-7; 7 bases are a match to TRBD1. V shed 5 bases, J shed 0 bases, and the junction held 7 bases outside the gene matches. CDR1 SGHAT and CDR2 FQNNGV come from the germline V gene. CDR3 length: 15 amino acids. The CDR3 DNA sequence: TGTGCCAGCAGCACCTACAGGGGCAGCTCCTACGAGCAGTACTTC. Translation gives CASSTYRGSSYEQYF. Using reference TRBV11-2 and TRBJ2-7 for the parts outside the CDR3, the full variable domain is EAGVAQSPRYKIIEKRQSVAFWCNPISGHATLYWYQQILGQGPKLLIQFQNNGVVDDSQLPKDRFSAERLKGVDSTLKIQPAKLEDSAVYLCASSTYRGSSYEQYFGPGTRLTVT.

The rearrangement uses TRBV7-3 and TRBJ1-1, with 7 nucleotides matching TRBD1. The CDR3 has 15 residues. In germline, CDR1 is SGHTA, CDR2 FQGTGA. The junction had 5 bases not matched to a gene; V was cut back by 4 bases and J by 0 bases. CDR3 DNA: TGTGCCAGCAGCTCACAGGGACAGATGAACACTGAAGCTTTCTTT. Residues: CASSSQGQMNTEAFF. The full variable domain, completed using reference TRBV7-3 and TRBJ1-1, is GAGVSQTPSNKVTEKGKYVELRCDPISGHTALYWYRQSLGQGPEFLIYFQGTGAADDSGLPNDRFFAVRPEGSVSTLKIQRTERGDSAVYLCASSSQGQMNTEAFFGQGTRLTVV.

J is TRBJ2-3 and V is TRBV14, with a possible D match to TRBD2 (6 bases). The CDR3 is made up of 15 amino acids. The V gene's germline CDR1 is SGHDN and CDR2 FVKESK. Between the trimmed V and J ends, which lost 5 bases and 0 bases, there was a span of 12 bases. CDR3 amino acids: CASSAGLASTDTQYF. The CDR3, as DNA: TGTGCCAGCAGCGCGGGACTGGCTAGCACAGATACGCAGTATTTT.

The chain joins TRBV2 to TRBJ1-5; D not certain. The germline gives CDR1 SNHLY, CDR2 FYNNEI. This CDR3 has 12 amino acids. Trimming stripped 2 bases from V and 5 bases from J, with 4 bases between. As DNA, the CDR3 is TGTGCCAGCAGTGAATGGTATCAGCCCCAGCATTTT. Protein sequence: CASSEWYQPQHF.

The V gene is TRBV20-1, the J gene TRBJ1-2, with D uncertain. The CDR3 covers 11 residues. With 5 bases removed from V and 4 bases from J, the gap between germline ends came to 8 bases. Per germline, CDR1 DFQATT and CDR2 SNEGSKA (reference sequence). In nucleotides, the CDR3 is TGCAGTGCTTTGCTCGGCTATGGCTACACCTTC. It is translated as CSALLGYGYTF.

This clone has just a few counts. The chain links TRBV7-3 to TRBJ1-1; TRBD1 agrees at 11 bases. The length of the CDR3 is 18 residues. J was trimmed by 3 bases and V by 6 bases; bases with no gene match: 15. The germline CDR1 and CDR2 sequences are SGHTA and FQGTGA. This chain's CDR3 is CASRSPAGTGGWYTEAFF. CDR3 in DNA: TGTGCCAGCAGGTCTCCAGCCGGGACAGGGGGTTGGTACACTGAAGCTTTCTTT.

The chain combines TRBV13 with TRBJ1-1; D not certain. The V end was cut by 5 bases, the J end by 0 bases, with 10 bases between. The CDR3 consists of 14 residues. The germline V gene has CDR1 PRHDT and CDR2 FYEKMQ (reference sequence). CDR3 region: CASSIPGMNTEAFF. CDR3 sequence (DNA): TGTGCCAGCAGCATCCCGGGCATGAACACTGAAGCTTTCTTT.

This clone was picked up one time. This chain links TRBV7-9 with TRBJ2-7; 9 nucleotides match TRBD1. CDR3 length: 14 amino acids. Trimming took 3 bases from V and 5 from J; bases not matched to a gene: 5. Looked up from germline, CDR1 is SEHNR and CDR2 is FQNEAQ (reference sequence). DNA of the CDR3: TGTGCCAGCAGCTTTGGACAGGGGTCGGACGAGCAGTACTTC. Translating gives CASSFGQGSDEQYF. The whole variable domain, filled in from reference TRBV7-9 and TRBJ2-7, reads DTGVSQNPRHKITKRGQNVTFRCDPISEHNRLYWYRQTLGQGPEFLTYFQNEAQLEKSRLLSDRFSAERPKGSFSTLEIQRTEQGDSAMYLCASSFGQGSDEQYFGPGTRLTVT.

This chain links TRBV7-2 with TRBJ1-5; D is ambiguous. CDR3 size: 14 residues. Germline-derived CDR1 and CDR2 are SGHTA and FQGNSA. The germline V and J ends were trimmed by 0 bases and 1 base, with 4 bases remaining between them. CDR3 protein: CASSLAGSNQPQHF. The CDR3 nucleotides read TGTGCCAGCAGCTTAGCAGGAAGCAATCAGCCCCAGCATTTT.

The genes are TRBV4-1 and TRBJ2-7; TRBD1 is a possible D gene (5 bases). There are 14 residues in the CDR3. Germline V gives CDR1 MGHRA, CDR2 YSYEKL. Trimming left V 2 bases short and J 2 bases short, with 10 bases between. CDR3 DNA: TGCGCCAGCAGCCAACCAGGGTTACCCTACGAGCAGTACTTC. Translated: CASSQPGLPYEQYF.

This sequence joins TRBV10-2 and TRBJ1-5; 7 nucleotides agree with TRBD1. With 4 bases clipped from V and 0 bases from J, the junction kept 9 bases outside the gene matches. CDR3 length equals 17 residues. Per the germline V gene, CDR1 is WSHSY and CDR2 is SAAADI. The DNA for the CDR3 is TGCGCCAGCAGTGTGGCCAGGGGGACTAATAGCAATCAGCCCCAGCATTTT. Its translation is CASSVARGTNSNQPQHF.

As DNA, the CDR3 is TGTGCCAGCGGTAGATTAGCGGGGGTCAATGAGCAGTTCTTC. This codes for CASGRLAGVNEQFF. This rearrangement joins TRBV2 to TRBJ2-1; 9 positions match TRBD2. Germline lookup yields CDR1 SNHLY and CDR2 FYNNEI. The CDR3 extends over 14 amino acids. V lost 8 bases and J lost 6; bases outside the gene matches: 8.

There are a few counts of this clone. CDR3 in amino acids: CASSVTGTGREQYF. CDR3 nucleotides: TGTGCCAGCAGCGTAACTGGGACAGGTCGCGAGCAGTACTTC. The V gene is TRBV9, the J gene TRBJ2-7; 8 positions agree with TRBD1. The CDR3 runs to 14 residues. The V gene end was trimmed by 1 base and the J gene end by 6 bases; junction bases not matched to a gene: 6. Germline V gives CDR1 SGDLS, CDR2 YYNGEE.

The rearrangement joins TRBV5-4 to TRBJ1-2; D is undetermined. The CDR3 totals 12 residues. With 1 base removed from V and 8 bases from J, the gap between germline ends came to 9 bases. The germline gives CDR1 SGHNT, CDR2 YYREEE (reference sequence). CDR3 nucleotides: TGTGCCAGCAGCTTGTTAACCTCCGGCTACACCTTC. Protein: CASSLLTSGYTF.

This chain joins TRBV7-2 and TRBJ1-3; D uncertain. The V end lost 5 bases, the J end lost 1 base, and 15 bases lay between the germline ends. Germline CDR1 SGHTA, CDR2 FQGNSA. The CDR3 spans 16 residues. CDR3 loop: CASSPRGRGSGNTIYF. The DNA of the CDR3 is TGTGCCAGCAGCCCACGTGGGAGAGGATCTGGAAACACCATATATTTT.

The chain uses TRBV11-3 and TRBJ2-1; 8 nucleotides agree with TRBD2. CDR1 and CDR2 (germline): SGHNT, YENEEA. The CDR3 contains 13 residues. V lost 3 bases to trimming and J lost 14 bases; unmatched junction nucleotides: 9. The CDR3 sequence: CASSFMAGGVKFF. For the CDR3, the DNA is TGTGCCAGCAGCTTTATGGCGGGAGGAGTGAAGTTCTTC.

V is TRBV14 and J is TRBJ1-1, with D perhaps matching TRBD1 (5 bases). The V gene's germline CDR1 is SGHDN and CDR2 FVKESK. There are 15 residues in the CDR3. V shed 4 bases and J shed 4 bases, with 16 bases lying between them. The CDR3: CASSPWGPYSTEAFF. DNA of the CDR3: TGTGCCAGCAGCCCCTGGGGCCCCTACTCCACTGAAGCTTTCTTT.

This chain's CDR3 is CASSLGQGLTLHF. The CDR3 nucleotides are TGTGCCAGCAGTTTGGGGCAGGGGTTGACCCTCCACTTT. This chain connects TRBV12-3 or TRBV12-4 to TRBJ1-6, with a tentative D call TRBD1 (6 bases). The CDR3 is made up of 13 amino acids. The V end lost 3 bases, the J end lost 14 bases, and 14 bases lay between the germline ends.

The chain combines TRBV9 with TRBJ2-3; D may be TRBD1 (5 bases). CDR3 size: 15 residues. Germline V lookup: CDR1 SGDLS, CDR2 YYNGEE. V was trimmed by 5 bases and J by 1 base, leaving 14 bases between them. Here the CDR3 DNA reads TGTGCCAGCAGGAGAACAGGTGAAGGCACAGATACGCAGTATTTT. Encoded protein: CASRRTGEGTDTQYF.

There are a few counts of this clone. The chain uses TRBV7-3 and TRBJ2-2, with D possibly matching TRBD1 (6 bases). Germline-derived CDR1 and CDR2 are SGHTA and FQGTGA. The CDR3 sequence is 16 residues long. The V gene lost 4 bases and the J gene lost 3 bases, with 15 bases spanning the gap. The chain's CDR3 is CASSSSGTPDTGELFF. CDR3 in DNA: TGTGCCAGCAGCTCCTCCGGGACACCCGACACCGGGGAGCTGTTTTTT.

The chain joins TRBV30 to TRBJ1-1; D is perhaps TRBD1 (5 bases). V lost 2 bases and J 7 bases, leaving 11 bases between the germline ends. In germline, CDR1 is GTSNPN, CDR2 SVGIG (reference sequence). The CDR3 contains 12 residues. The CDR3 loop is CAWSRWGVEAFF. The CDR3, as DNA: TGTGCCTGGAGTCGCTGGGGGGTTGAAGCTTTCTTT.

This clone turned up a few times. The chain combines TRBV30 with TRBJ1-2; a weak D match, TRBD1 (6 bases). Germline V gives CDR1 GTSNPN, CDR2 SVGIG (reference sequence). Trimming left V 3 bases short and J 0 bases short, with 29 bases between. The CDR3 sequence is 20 residues long. Here the CDR3 reads CAWRGGFGTETPYTNYGYTF. CDR3 coding DNA: TGTGCCTGGAGAGGGGGGTTTGGTACTGAGACACCTTACACTAACTATGGCTACACCTTC.

This clone was found a few times. V usage is TRBV2 and J usage is TRBJ2-7; possible D gene TRBD2, 5 bases. The CDR3 loop spans 14 amino acids. Germline V CDR1 and CDR2: SNHLY, FYNNEI. The V and J ends lost 5 bases and 0 bases respectively, with 11 bases between them. The CDR3 DNA is TGTGCCAGCAGTTTTGAGGGATTCTCCTACGAGCAGTACTTC. It yields the protein CASSFEGFSYEQYF.